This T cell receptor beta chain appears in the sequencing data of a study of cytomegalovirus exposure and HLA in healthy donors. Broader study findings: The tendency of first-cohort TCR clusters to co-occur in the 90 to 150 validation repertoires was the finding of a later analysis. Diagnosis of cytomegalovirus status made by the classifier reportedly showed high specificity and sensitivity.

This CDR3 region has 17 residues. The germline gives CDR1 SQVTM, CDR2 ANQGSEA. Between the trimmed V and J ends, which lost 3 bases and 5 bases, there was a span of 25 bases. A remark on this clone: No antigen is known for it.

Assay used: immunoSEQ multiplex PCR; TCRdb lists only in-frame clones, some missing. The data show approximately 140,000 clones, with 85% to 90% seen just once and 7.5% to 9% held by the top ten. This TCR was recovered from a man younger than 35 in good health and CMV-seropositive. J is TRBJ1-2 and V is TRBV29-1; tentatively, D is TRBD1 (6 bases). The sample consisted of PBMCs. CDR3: CSVDASGGSSQVYGYTF. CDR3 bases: TGCAGCGTTGACGCTTCGGGGGGCTCCTCCCAAGTTTATGGCTACACCTTC.